The subject of this entry is one TCR beta chain. Sequencing was performed with immunoSEQ multiplex PCR; in TCRdb, only in-frame clones are kept and a portion is missing. This table holds roughly 73,000 clones, about four fifths found once. This sample is drawn from a study of blood T cell repertoires in COVID-19. Germline V CDR1 and CDR2: SGHVS, FNYEAQ. Germline trimming cut 5 bases from V and 5 bases from J; bases unmatched to any gene: 6. This CDR3 spans 14 amino acids. The sequenced material came from peripheral blood. This receptor was taken from a human donor in a cohort sampled during active COVID-19. The chain carries TRBV7-6 and TRBJ2-7, with 10 bases matching TRBD1. The CDR3 DNA reads as TGTGCCAGCAGCCCGGGACAGGGGATGCACGAGCAGTACTTC. This gives the protein CASSPGQGMHEQYF.